This T cell receptor (beta chain) originates from a study of T cell changes during pregnancy in multiple sclerosis. Between the trimmed V and J ends, which lost 1 base and 5 bases, there was a span of 11 bases. The CDR3 loop spans 14 amino acids. The germline V gene encodes CDR1 MGHRA and CDR2 YSYEKL. This table comes from immunoSEQ multiplex PCR, and its TCRdb copy is limited to in-frame clones, with some not included. The sample includes about 87,000 clones, roughly 95% of them seen just once. The source material was peripheral blood, sampled in the third trimester of pregnancy. The chain employs TRBV4-1 and TRBJ2-5; TRBD1 is a possible D gene (5 bases). This receptor was obtained from a female donor in good health, enrolled as a control in a pregnancy study. The CDR3 spells CASSQGAAGETQYF. The CDR3 region has the DNA TGCGCCAGCAGCCAAGGCGCGGCAGGGGAGACCCAGTACTTC.